The subject of this entry is one T cell receptor (beta chain). Repertoires were generated with immunoSEQ multiplex PCR, while TCRdb's copy carries only in-frame clones and drops some. The repertoire consists of about 83,000 clones, with about 80% occurring once and the leading ten covering more than 1.5%. This specimen comes from a study of OX40 agonist ivuxolimab in advanced cancers. Germline-derived CDR1 and CDR2 are MNHEY and SVGAGI. Trimming shortened V by 10 bases and J by 8 bases, and 15 bases separated the two germline ends. This CDR3 has 11 amino acids. Patients who had autoimmune disease history or got systemic immunosuppression were left out.

The specimen was CD4+ or CD8+ T cells sorted from blood, collected in a trial of the OX40 agonist ivuxolimab. The rearrangement uses TRBV6-5 and TRBJ2-7; D is tentatively TRBD1 or TRBD2 (5 bases each). The TCR was taken from an adult with an advanced solid tumor such as melanoma, head and neck, liver or kidney cancer. The CDR3 protein is CATTLGDQQYF. The DNA of the CDR3 is TGTGCCACTACACTAGGGGACCAGCAGTACTTC.